This T cell receptor (beta chain) comes out of a study of blood T cell repertoires in COVID-19. The overall study: Sites across the United States, Italy and Spain contributed samples from acute and convalescent COVID-19. In each case, the material was cDNA or gDNA derived from T cells, B-cell-depleted T cells, or PBMCs.

Sequenced by immunoSEQ multiplex PCR; TCRdb stores in-frame clones only, minus some. Here the sample spans hundreds of thousands of clones, about 86% being singletons. The CDR3 consists of 14 residues. V was pared by 5 bases and J by 14 bases, with 21 bases between. Germline CDR1 and CDR2: SGHDN and FVKESK. The sequence was obtained from a woman in her forties or fifties with acute or convalescent COVID-19. The sequencing sample was made of peripheral blood. The V and J genes are TRBV14 and TRBJ1-4; D unresolved. The CDR3 DNA reads as TGTGCCAGCAGCACCCGGGGAGGTGGCCCTAGGCTGTTTTTT. This encodes CASSTRGGGPRLFF.